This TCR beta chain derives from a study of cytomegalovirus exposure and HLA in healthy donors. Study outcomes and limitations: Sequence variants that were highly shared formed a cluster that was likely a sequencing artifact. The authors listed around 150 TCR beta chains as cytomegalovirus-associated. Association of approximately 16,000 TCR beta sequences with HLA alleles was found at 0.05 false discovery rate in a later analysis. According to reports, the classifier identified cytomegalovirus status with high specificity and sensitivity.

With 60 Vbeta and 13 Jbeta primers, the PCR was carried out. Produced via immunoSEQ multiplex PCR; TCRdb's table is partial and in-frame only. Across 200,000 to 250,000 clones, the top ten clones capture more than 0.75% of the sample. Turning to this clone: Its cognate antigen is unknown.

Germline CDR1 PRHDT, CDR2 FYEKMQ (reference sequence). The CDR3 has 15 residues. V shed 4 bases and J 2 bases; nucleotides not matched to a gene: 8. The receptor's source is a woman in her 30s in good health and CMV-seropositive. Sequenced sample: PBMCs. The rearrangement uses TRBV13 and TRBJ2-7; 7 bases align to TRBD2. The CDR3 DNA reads TGTGCCAGCAGCTCCCGGCCTAGCGGCGCCTACGAGCAGTACTTC. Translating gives CASSSRPSGAYEQYF.